The entry that follows covers one T cell receptor beta chain sequence. Its cognate antigen has yet to be identified. The record has no base qualities; no much larger clone is one base away. The same CDR3 is also encoded by other DNA sequences in this sample. These data come from a study of blood T cell repertoires in COVID-19 (TCRdb year 2020). The study in broad terms: Collaborator samples came from the United States, Italy and Spain and covered acute and convalescent phases of COVID-19. The material from the prospective study consisted of cDNA or gDNA derived from T cells, B-cell-depleted T cells, or PBMCs. Subjects who had been exposed to COVID-19, were actively infected with it, or had recovered from it provided the deeply sampled blood TCRbeta repertoires that made up the dataset. A freely available public database, intended as a resource for researchers studying the immune response to SARS-CoV-2, is where the repertoires were released. The samples were drawn from two sources: the first 160 participants of the ongoing ImmuneRACE study, and 1,254 subjects contributed by 6 global collaborators. The sample metadata nearly always contained a de-identified subject ID, COVID-19 status, age in years and sex. HLA class I and class II types, where available, came from metadata supplied by the sample provider rather than from assay-based typing. Broad study findings and their caveats: The quantity of clinical and demographic metadata differed by source and by participant and was supplied without curation.

From cysteine to phenylalanine, the CDR3 is 15 amino acids long. The kept DNA is CDR3 alone, 45 bases in frame from the first base. The junction shows trimming of 2 bases on V and 0 bases on J, plus 7 bases between the germline ends. According to the germline V gene, CDR1 reads MDHEN and CDR2 reads SYDVKM. Whole blood was collected in K2EDTA tubes by collaborating institutions according to the institutions' own protocols. For TCRbeta analysis, collaborators shipped samples in one of three forms: frozen whole blood, isolated PBMCs, or DNA extracted from either of those sample types. The immunoSEQ Assay, a bias-controlled multiplex PCR, was used to amplify TCRbeta CDR3 regions from genomic DNA. In the authors' own workflow: Nucleated cell counts per sample were estimated from amplification of reference gene primers within the assay. To quantify the absolute abundance of each unique TCRbeta CDR3 rearrangement, sequence reads were collapsed and filtered. For each sample, productive Simpson clonality was calculated by taking the square root of Simpson's diversity index across productive rearrangements. TCRdb provides this immuneACCESS table in a form limited to in-frame rearrangements. Some clones are lacking; in checked studies, under half of them reflect an unresolved V gene, and why the rest are absent is not known. That table furnishes V, J and clone size, whereas the DNA furnished D and trimming. Here the sample has roughly 99,000 clones; about 91% occur a single time. The ten biggest clones cover around 7% of the sample.

The sequence was collected from a man in his fifties with active or convalescent COVID-19. The V and J segments used are TRBV28 and TRBJ1-4; the D gene cannot be named for sure. Sequences were obtained from peripheral blood. The CDR3 amino acid sequence is: CASSLPRATNEKLFF. The nucleotide sequence reads as follows: TGTGCCAGCAGTTTACCTCGGGCAACTAATGAAAAACTGTTTTTT.